This T cell receptor (beta chain) was captured in a study of blood T cell repertoires in COVID-19. Study background: COVID-19 samples collected from the United States, Italy and Spain covered acute and convalescent phases.

Generated by immunoSEQ multiplex PCR, the TCRdb table keeps only in-frame clones and is missing some. The sample includes 200,000 to 250,000 clones, about 90% of them seen just once. Donors were grouped by their self-reported clinical history. This CDR3 region has 14 residues. The V and J ends lost 2 bases and 1 base, in that order; junction bases with no gene match: 3. Germline CDR1 SGHRS, CDR2 YFSETQ. Material for sequencing was PBMCs or T cells enriched from blood (not recorded which). The chain combines TRBV5-1 with TRBJ2-7; 7 bases agree with TRBD1. This clonotype originated in a woman aged 50 to 60 in a cohort exposed to, infected with or recovered from COVID-19 (not recorded which). The CDR3: CASSLPGQSYEQYF. The CDR3 nucleotides read TGCGCCAGCAGCTTACCGGGACAGTCCTACGAGCAGTACTTC.